Here is one TCR beta chain with its context. Its antigen is undetermined. This sample is part of a study of regulatory T cells in long-lasting Graves disease. Study conclusions and caveats: The work looked only at peripheral blood and did not look at thyroid tissue.

As for time point: newly diagnosed GD, antithyroid drugs for less than 3 months. From RNA extracted from PBMCs, the TCR library was made. The authors built TCR beta libraries using iRepertoire HTBI primers and Arm-PCR of CDR3 regions. Using its own MiXCR run on the multiplex PCR reads, TCRdb lists one record per CDR3 protein. The table shows more than 300,000 distinct CDR3 sequences, with 15% to 20% occurring only once. CDR1 and CDR2 (germline): DFQATT, SNEGSKA (reference sequence). The CDR3 sequence is 15 residues long. V shed 0 bases and J shed 2 bases, with 14 bases lying between them. These data were likewise used in another study, on T cells in Graves' hyperthyroidism and ophthalmopathy. That investigation notes: Patients between 18 and 65 years old had hyperthyroidism, newly diagnosed and lasting under 2 months.

This TCR was recovered from a woman under 30 with Graves disease. The sample was peripheral blood mononuclear cells (PBMCs), taken at new diagnosis, from a patient treated with antithyroid drugs. The chain carries TRBV20-1 and TRBJ2-7, with a weak D call TRBD1 (6 bases). CDR3 residues: CSARDVSGVPYEQYF. Here the CDR3 DNA reads TGCAGTGCTAGAGACGTGTCAGGGGTCCCCTACGAGCAGTACTTC.